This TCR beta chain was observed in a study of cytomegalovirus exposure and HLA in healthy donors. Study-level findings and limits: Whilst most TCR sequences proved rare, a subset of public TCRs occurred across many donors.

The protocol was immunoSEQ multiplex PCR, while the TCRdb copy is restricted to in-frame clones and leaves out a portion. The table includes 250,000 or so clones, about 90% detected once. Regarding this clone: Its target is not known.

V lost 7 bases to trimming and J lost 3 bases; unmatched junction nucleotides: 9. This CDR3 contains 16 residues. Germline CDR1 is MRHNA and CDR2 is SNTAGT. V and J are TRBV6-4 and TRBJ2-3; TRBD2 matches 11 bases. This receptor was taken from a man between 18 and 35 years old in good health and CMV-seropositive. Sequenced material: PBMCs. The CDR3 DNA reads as TGTGCCAGCACCCCCACTAGCGGGAGCGGGACAGATACGCAGTATTTT. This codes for CASTPTSGSGTDTQYF.